This TCR beta chain was sequenced in a study of OX40 agonist ivuxolimab in advanced cancers. Study at large: Those enrolled were approximately 83% male, with a mean age of around 58 years and ages from about 20 to 85.

Generated by immunoSEQ multiplex PCR, the TCRdb table keeps only in-frame clones and is missing some. The sample lists about 150,000 clones; about nine tenths were seen once. Anyone with autoimmune disease history or systemic immunosuppression was excluded. Germline V gives CDR1 LGHNT, CDR2 FRNRAP. CDR3 length: 12 residues. The V and J ends lost 2 bases and 15 bases respectively, with 14 bases between them. This material consisted of CD4+ or CD8+ T cells sorted from blood, taken in a trial of the OX40 agonist ivuxolimab. The J gene is TRBJ2-1, the V gene TRBV12-5; tentative D call: TRBD2 (6 bases). This TCR came from an adult with an advanced solid tumor such as melanoma, head and neck, liver or kidney cancer. The CDR3, as DNA: TGTGCTAGTGGTTTGTTTGGAGGGAAACGGTTCTTC. It is translated as CASGLFGGKRFF.